This TCR beta chain was obtained from a study of T cells after yellow fever vaccination. A 5'RACE template-switching step, the method used to make TCR cDNA, added a universal primer site and UMIs. Using its own MiXCR run on the 5' RACE reads, TCRdb lists one record per CDR3 protein. The sample consists of about 350,000 distinct CDR3 sequences, roughly 8% of them appearing once. The length of the CDR3 is 17 residues. V shed 4 bases and J shed 0 bases, with 16 bases lying between them. CDR1 is MGHRA, CDR2 YSYEKL, per germline. This clonotype was observed a few times. The sequenced sample was PBMCs, obtained roughly 47 days after the first yellow fever vaccination. The V call is TRBV4-1, the J call TRBJ2-1, with a possible D match to TRBD2 (5 bases). The receptor comes from a young man who received the YFV17D yellow fever vaccine. The CDR3 DNA reads TGCGCCAGCAGCCCCGGGAAGGTGGTCAGCTCCTACAATGAGCAGTTCTTC. This encodes CASSPGKVVSSYNEQFF.